This paragraph covers one T cell receptor beta chain sequence. Its antigen remains unidentified. This specimen belongs to a study of graft-versus-host responses after intestinal transplantation. Whole-study context: Transplants were multivisceral, liver-intestinal, or isolated intestinal. Once they had received anti-thymocyte globulin induction, all recipients took tacrolimus and steroids for approximately 3 years. Whole-study results and caveats: Levels of circulating GvH clones at their peak were associated with early post-transplant HvG declines.

Trimming took 2 bases from V and 14 from J; bases not matched to a gene: 10. This CDR3 spans 14 amino acids. Germline CDR1 is SGHTA and CDR2 is FQGTGA. Only in-frame clones appear in the TCRdb table, and some are missing; sequencing was by immunoSEQ multiplex PCR. The table has 100,000 to 140,000 clones, 87% seen once. The rearrangement joins TRBV7-3 to TRBJ2-1; 9 bases agree with TRBD1. This TCR was sampled from a human donor who was the organ donor for an intestinal transplant. Source: unstimulated CD4+ T cells sorted from spleen or lymph node cells, taken before transplant. CDR3 DNA sequence: TGTGCCAGCAGCTTATCGATTGTCGGGACAGGGAAGTTCTTC. Protein: CASSLSIVGTGKFF.